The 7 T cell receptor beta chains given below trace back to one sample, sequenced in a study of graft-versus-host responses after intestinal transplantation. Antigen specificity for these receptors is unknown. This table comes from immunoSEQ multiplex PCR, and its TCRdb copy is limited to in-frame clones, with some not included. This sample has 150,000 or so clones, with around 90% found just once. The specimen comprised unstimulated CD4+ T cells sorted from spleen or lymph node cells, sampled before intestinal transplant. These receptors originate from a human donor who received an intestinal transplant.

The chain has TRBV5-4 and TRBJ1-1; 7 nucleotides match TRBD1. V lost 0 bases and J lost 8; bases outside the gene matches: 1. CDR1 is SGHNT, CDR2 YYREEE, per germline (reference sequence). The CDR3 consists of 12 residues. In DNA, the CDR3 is TGTGCCAGCAGCTTGGCCAGGGGGGAAGCTTTCTTT. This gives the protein CASSLARGEAFF.

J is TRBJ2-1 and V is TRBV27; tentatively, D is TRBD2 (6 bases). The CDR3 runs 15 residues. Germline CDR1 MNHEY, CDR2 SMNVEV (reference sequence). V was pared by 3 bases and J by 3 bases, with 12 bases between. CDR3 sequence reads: CASSFGAGSYNEQFF. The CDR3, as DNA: TGTGCCAGCAGTTTCGGGGCGGGAAGCTACAATGAGCAGTTCTTC.

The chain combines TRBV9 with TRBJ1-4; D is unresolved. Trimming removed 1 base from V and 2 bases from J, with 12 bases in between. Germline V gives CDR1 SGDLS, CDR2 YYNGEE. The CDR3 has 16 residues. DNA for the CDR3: TGTGCCAGCAGCGTATTCTTATCCACTACTAATGAAAAACTGTTTTTT. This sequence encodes CASSVFLSTTNEKLFF.

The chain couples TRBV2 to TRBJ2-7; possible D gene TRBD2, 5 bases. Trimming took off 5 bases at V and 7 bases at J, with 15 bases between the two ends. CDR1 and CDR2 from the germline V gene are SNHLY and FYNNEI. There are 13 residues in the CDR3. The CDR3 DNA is TGTGCCAGCAGTCAACGGACTTCGGGGGAGCAGTACTTC. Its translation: CASSQRTSGEQYF.

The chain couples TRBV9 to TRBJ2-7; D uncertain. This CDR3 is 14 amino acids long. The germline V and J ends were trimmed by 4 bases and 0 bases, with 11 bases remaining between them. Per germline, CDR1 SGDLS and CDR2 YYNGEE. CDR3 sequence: CASSFGDGSYEQYF. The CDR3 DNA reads TGTGCCAGCAGCTTCGGAGACGGCTCCTACGAGCAGTACTTC.

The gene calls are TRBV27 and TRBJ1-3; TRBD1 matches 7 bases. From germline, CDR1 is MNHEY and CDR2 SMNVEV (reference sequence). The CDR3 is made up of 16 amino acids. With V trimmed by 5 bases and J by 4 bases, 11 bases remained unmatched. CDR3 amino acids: CASSPTGEKHGNTIYF. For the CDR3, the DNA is TGTGCCAGCAGTCCTACAGGGGAGAAACACGGAAACACCATATATTTT.

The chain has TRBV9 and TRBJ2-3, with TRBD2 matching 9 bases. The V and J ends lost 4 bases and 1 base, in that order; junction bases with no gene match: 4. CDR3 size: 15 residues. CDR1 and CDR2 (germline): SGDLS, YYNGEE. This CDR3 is CASSIRLAGTDTQYF. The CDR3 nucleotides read TGTGCCAGCAGCATCCGACTAGCGGGCACAGATACGCAGTATTTT.